One and the same sample provided the 5 T cell receptor beta chains below, sequenced in a study of blood T cells in healthy people across ages. A second PCR of about 6 to 11 cycles used a sample-barcoded 5' primer and a J-beta primer mix. Via MiXCR, TCRdb re-called the 5' RACE reads, giving one row per CDR3 protein. The sample records about 770,000 distinct CDR3 sequences, around 45% being singletons. The sample was blood. The receptors derive from a man aged 60 to 75 in good health.

In this sample, this clonotype turned up many times. The rearrangement uses TRBV29-1 and TRBJ1-2; tentatively, D is TRBD1 (5 bases). The CDR3 consists of 13 residues. V gave up 7 bases and J gave up 0 bases, with 12 bases separating them. Germline CDR1 SQVTM, CDR2 ANQGSEA. The CDR3 spells CSAQGTPNYGYTF. For the CDR3, the DNA is TGCAGCGCTCAAGGGACTCCTAACTATGGCTACACCTTC.

The chain recombines TRBV10-3 with TRBJ2-3; TRBD1 is a possible D gene (6 bases). Germline CDR1 and CDR2: ENHRY and SYGVKD. V was trimmed by 9 bases and J by 3 bases, leaving 10 bases between them. The length of the CDR3 is 12 residues. The CDR3 loop reads CAMGAGTDTQYF. CDR3 nucleotide sequence: TGTGCCATGGGGGCTGGGACAGATACGCAGTATTTT.

The V call is TRBV7-8, the J call TRBJ2-1; tentatively, D is TRBD1 or TRBD2 (5 bases each). The CDR3 extends over 14 amino acids. The V gene's germline CDR1 is SGHVS and CDR2 FQNEAQ. Trimming left V 5 bases short and J 7 bases short, with 15 bases between. In DNA form, the CDR3 reads TGTGCCAGCAGCGCCCGGGACGGTCAGAATGAGCAGTTCTTC. Protein sequence: CASSARDGQNEQFF.

The chain carries TRBV7-8 and TRBJ2-1; D call uncertain. With 5 bases removed from V and 7 bases from J, the gap between germline ends came to 21 bases. The CDR3 is 16 residues long. Germline V gene data show CDR1 as SGHVS and CDR2 as FQNEAQ. As DNA, the CDR3 is TGTGCCAGCAGCCCCCCCTTGGGTGTCGGGCCTAATGAGCAGTTCTTC. Its translation is CASSPPLGVGPNEQFF.

Many counts were recorded for this clonotype. The J gene is TRBJ2-1, the V gene TRBV7-3; 14 bases agree with TRBD2. Germline V gene data show CDR1 as SGHTA and CDR2 as FQGTGA. The CDR3 consists of 18 residues. V lost 4 bases, J lost 8 bases, and 13 bases stayed unmatched. The CDR3 loop is CASSSGGLAGAILDEQFF. Here the CDR3 DNA reads TGTGCCAGCAGCTCGGGGGGACTAGCGGGGGCTATACTGGATGAGCAGTTCTTC.